This is a list of T cell receptor beta chains from one sample in a study of blood T cell repertoires in COVID-19. The assay was immunoSEQ multiplex PCR, and TCRdb's table has in-frame clones only and misses some. The table records roughly 190,000 clones, 82% of them present only once. Sequenced: PBMCs or T cells enriched from blood (not recorded which). The receptors come from a woman aged 60 to 75 with acute COVID-19. Both conserved end residues are part of each CDR3. D genes are given only for firm matches. Clone sizes are given selectively: once, few, many, or a class where the clone is expanded.

cdr3_aa cdr3_nt d_call j_call clone_size v_call
CATSPPAGPQTGELFF TGTGCCACCTCCCCCCCGGCAGGGCCTCAGACCGGGGAGCTGTTTTTT - TRBJ2-2 few TRBV10-3
CASSYPGQGAYEQYF TGTGCCAGCAGCTACCCGGGACAGGGGGCCTACGAGCAGTACTTC TRBD1 TRBJ2-7 - TRBV3-1/TRBV3-2
CASSGGQGMTEAFF TGCGCCAGCAGCGGTGGACAGGGGATGACTGAAGCTTTCTTT TRBD1 TRBJ1-1 - TRBV5-1
CASNVAVYNEQFF TGTGCCAGCAACGTAGCGGTCTACAATGAGCAGTTCTTC - TRBJ2-1 - TRBV12-3/TRBV12-4
CASPPSSAGEQYF TGTGCCAGCCCCCCCTCTAGCGCGGGCGAGCAGTACTTC - TRBJ2-7 - TRBV6-5
CASSEPSGGTDTQYF TGTGCCAGCAGTGAACCCAGCGGGGGCACAGATACGCAGTATTTT TRBD2 TRBJ2-3 - TRBV25-1
CASSYGPGRANEKLFF TGTGCCAGCAGTTATGGCCCGGGAAGGGCTAATGAAAAACTGTTTTTT - TRBJ1-4 - TRBV6-2/TRBV6-3
CASAQRESIQYF TGTGCCAGCGCACAGCGGGAAAGCATTCAGTACTTC TRBD2 TRBJ2-4 - TRBV7-9
CASSFLRGTQYF TGTGCCAGCAGCTTCCTGCGGGGTACGCAGTATTTT - TRBJ2-3 - TRBV11-2
CASSRTELNYGYTF TGTGCCAGCAGTCGGACAGAACTTAACTATGGCTACACCTTC - TRBJ1-2 once TRBV6-5
CASSKVRHPKNTEAFF TGTGCCAGCAGCAAAGTACGACACCCTAAGAACACTGAAGCTTTCTTT - TRBJ1-1 - TRBV21-1
CASRPSPGQGSSPLHF TGTGCCAGTAGGCCAAGTCCCGGACAGGGTTCCTCACCCCTCCACTTT TRBD1 TRBJ1-6 once TRBV19
CASSQDLTGGTGELFF TGCGCCAGCAGCCAAGACCTGACAGGGGGCACCGGGGAGCTGTTTTTT TRBD1 TRBJ2-2 - TRBV4-3
CASSSGLAGRYEQYF TGTGCCAGCAGCTCGGGACTAGCGGGGCGATACGAGCAGTACTTC TRBD2 TRBJ2-7 - TRBV7-9
CASRPSSGSGYEQYF TGTGCCAGCAGACCGAGTAGCGGGAGTGGGTACGAGCAGTACTTC TRBD2 TRBJ2-7 - TRBV28
CASSSQRRGGPDTQYF TGTGCCAGCAGCTCCCAGAGGCGGGGGGGACCAGATACGCAGTATTTT TRBD2 TRBJ2-3 once TRBV7-6
CASTLDSSYNEQFF TGTGCCAGCACCCTAGACAGCTCCTACAATGAGCAGTTCTTC - TRBJ2-1 - TRBV5-4
CASSYSLAGADTQYF TGTGCCAGCAGTTACTCCCTCGCGGGGGCAGATACGCAGTATTTT TRBD2 TRBJ2-3 once TRBV6-6
CASSSSNPGETQYF TGTGCCAGCAGTTCCTCGAACCCGGGAGAGACCCAGTACTTC - TRBJ2-5 - TRBV28
CASSAGGPGYTF TGTGCCAGCAGTGCAGGGGGGCCTGGCTACACCTTC TRBD1 TRBJ1-2 once TRBV2
CASSSLQGTGEIYEQYF TGCGCCAGCAGCTCCTTACAAGGGACAGGGGAAATTTACGAGCAGTACTTC TRBD1 TRBJ2-7 - TRBV5-1
CASSQATGLSSYEQYF TGTGCCAGCAGCCAGGCGACGGGACTCAGCTCCTACGAGCAGTACTTC - TRBJ2-7 - TRBV3-1/TRBV3-2